Below are 24 T cell receptor beta chains sequenced from a single sample in a study of CD8 T cells in Susac syndrome. It was with random hexamers that roughly 0.5 to 1 ug RNA was reverse transcribed. TCRdb reprocessed the immunoSEQ multiplex PCR reads with MiXCR, giving one entry per CDR3 protein. Among around 140,000 distinct CDR3 sequences listed, around 95% were seen once. Sequenced sample: CD4+ T cells from PBMCs. The receptors stem from a human donor with multiple sclerosis.

Regarding this clonotype: The junction does not match germline at one end; this may be a read error. J is TRBJ1-5 and V is TRBV30; maybe TRBD1 (6 bases). The V gene's germline CDR1 is GTSNPN and CDR2 SVGIG (reference sequence). This CDR3 region has 13 residues. The CDR3 sequence: CACSGAGAQPQHF. The CDR3, as DNA: TGTGCCTGCAGTGGGGCGGGGGCTCAGCCCCAGCATTTT.

The rearrangement links TRBV20-1 to TRBJ2-7; D tentatively fits TRBD1 or TRBD2 (5 bases each). The germline V and J ends were trimmed by 1 base and 0 bases, with 13 bases remaining between them. The CDR3 spans 15 residues. Germline V gives CDR1 DFQATT, CDR2 SNEGSKA (reference sequence). The CDR3 spells CSARVRMGVSYEQYF. CDR3 nucleotide sequence: TGCAGTGCTAGAGTAAGGATGGGGGTCTCCTACGAGCAGTACTTC.

There are a few counts of this clonotype. The V and J genes are TRBV12-3 or TRBV12-4 and TRBJ1-1; D ambiguous. Trimming stripped 1 base from V and 1 base from J, with 4 bases between. The CDR3 totals 13 residues. CDR3 sequence reads: CASSLGQNTEAFF. The CDR3 DNA reads as TGTGCCAGCAGTTTAGGACAGAACACTGAAGCTTTCTTT.

The CDR3 DNA reads as TGTGCCAGCAGTTCCCCCGCGGGTCAGGGGAATGGCTACACCTTC. It codes for CASSSPAGQGNGYTF. This chain links TRBV28 with TRBJ1-2, with TRBD1 as a possible D gene (6 bases). V gave up 4 bases and J gave up 6 bases, with 18 bases separating them. The V gene's germline CDR1 is MDHEN and CDR2 SYDVKM. The CDR3 totals 15 residues.

The chain couples TRBV12-3 or TRBV12-4 to TRBJ2-3, with D perhaps assigned TRBD1 or TRBD2 (6 bases each). Trimming cost V 2 bases and J 5 bases, with 17 bases left between them. The CDR3 totals 16 residues. DNA of the CDR3: TGTGCCAGCAGTTTACATAGGGGGGTTGGGTTAGATACGCAGTATTTT. Protein product: CASSLHRGVGLDTQYF.

The chain is built from TRBV12-3 or TRBV12-4 and TRBJ2-5, with 8 positions matching TRBD1. The CDR3 length is 16 residues. With V trimmed by 7 bases and J by 2 bases, 12 bases remained unmatched. CDR3 region: CASTKPPGQVQETQYF. DNA for the CDR3: TGTGCCAGCACCAAGCCGCCGGGACAGGTTCAAGAGACCCAGTACTTC.

The chain employs TRBV28 and TRBJ2-7; 8 positions agree with TRBD2. Germline loops: CDR1 MDHEN, CDR2 SYDVKM. With 5 bases clipped from V and 0 bases from J, the junction kept 12 bases outside the gene matches. The CDR3 is made up of 17 amino acids. CDR3 in DNA: TGTGCCAGCAGTCCCCGTGGTAGCGGGATTAGCTCCTACGAGCAGTACTTC. Residues: CASSPRGSGISSYEQYF.

This chain joins TRBV14 and TRBJ1-2; the D gene is possibly TRBD1 (6 bases). CDR1 is SGHDN and CDR2 is FVKESK in the germline V gene. The germline V and J ends were trimmed by 0 bases and 10 bases, with 15 bases remaining between them. This CDR3 comprises 14 residues. The CDR3 region is CASSQEWPDRNYTF. The CDR3 DNA is TGTGCCAGCAGCCAAGAATGGCCGGACAGAAACTACACCTTC.

The count of this clonotype is one. The J gene is TRBJ2-2, the V gene TRBV5-4, with TRBD2 matching over 7 bases. V gave up 4 bases and J gave up 5 bases; unmatched junction bases: 11. This CDR3 is built from 16 residues. Germline CDR1 and CDR2: SGHNT and YYREEE (reference sequence). CDR3 nucleotide sequence: TGTGCCAGCAGCGGTCGTGCCAGGGAGGGGACCGGGGAGCTGTTTTTT. Its translation: CASSGRAREGTGELFF.

The CDR3 protein is CAISGGVSYEQYF. The CDR3 DNA sequence: TGTGCCATCTCTGGAGGGGTCTCCTACGAGCAGTACTTC. The rearrangement uses TRBV10-3 and TRBJ2-7; TRBD2 is a possible D gene (6 bases). Per germline, CDR1 ENHRY and CDR2 SYGVKD. Trimming removed 8 bases from V and 0 bases from J, with 11 bases in between. The CDR3 is made up of 13 amino acids.

This chain links TRBV20-1 with TRBJ1-1, with 7 bases lining up with TRBD1. J lost 1 base, V lost 3 bases, and 8 bases had no gene match. Germline V gene lookup returns CDR1 DFQATT and CDR2 SNEGSKA (reference sequence). The CDR3 contains 15 residues. Written as DNA, the CDR3 is TGCAGTGCTAGTACACACCGGGACAGGAACACTGAAGCTTTCTTT. Protein sequence: CSASTHRDRNTEAFF.

A single count supports this clonotype. As DNA, the CDR3 is TGTGCCAGCAGTGAATTTATCGCCGGCGGTACGCAGTATTTT. This encodes CASSEFIAGGTQYF. The rearrangement links TRBV25-1 to TRBJ2-3; D is undetermined. This CDR3 has 14 residues. The germline V gene has CDR1 MGHDK and CDR2 SYGVNS. Trimming shortened V by 1 base and J by 8 bases, and 13 bases separated the two germline ends.

V gene TRBV7-2 combines with J gene TRBJ2-7; 10 bases are shared with TRBD2. The junction had 5 bases not matched to a gene; V was cut back by 5 bases and J by 1 base. Per germline, CDR1 SGHTA and CDR2 FQGNSA. This CDR3 spans 15 amino acids. The CDR3, as DNA: TGTGCCAGCAGCCCCAGCGGGAGGGTTTCCTACGAGCAGTACTTC. This gives the protein CASSPSGRVSYEQYF.

The chain has TRBV9 and TRBJ2-5; D not resolved. CDR1 is SGDLS and CDR2 is YYNGEE in the germline V gene. V lost 0 bases, J lost 3 bases, and 6 bases lay in between. The CDR3 is made up of 13 amino acids. CDR3 sequence reads: CASSVVDKETQYF. The DNA for the CDR3 is TGTGCCAGCAGCGTAGTAGATAAAGAGACCCAGTACTTC.

This clonotype was recorded once. The chain employs TRBV6-2 or TRBV6-3 and TRBJ2-5; D possibly corresponds to TRBD1 (6 bases). Germline V CDR1 and CDR2: MNHEY, SVGEGT. Trimming removed 2 bases at V and 7 bases at J, with 11 bases between. There are 13 residues in the CDR3. The CDR3 DNA is TGTGCCAGCAGTTACGGGGGCGGCGGGACCCAGTACTTC. Protein product: CASSYGGGGTQYF.

The chain uses TRBV29-1 and TRBJ2-6, with 7 bases that match TRBD2. This CDR3 comprises 15 residues. The V gene end was trimmed by 4 bases and the J gene end by 0 bases; junction bases not matched to a gene: 3. Per germline, CDR1 SQVTM and CDR2 ANQGSEA. The CDR3 DNA follows: TGCAGCGTTGTGTCGGGGGGCTCTGGGGCCAACGTCCTGACTTTC. Translating it yields CSVVSGGSGANVLTF. The full variable domain, with the rest looked up from reference TRBV29-1 and TRBJ2-6, is SAVISQKPSRDICQRGTSLTIQCQVDSQVTMMFWYRQQPGQSLTLIATANQGSEATYESGFVIDKFPISRPNLTFSTLTVSNMSPEDSSIYLCSVVSGGSGANVLTFGAGSRLTVL.

The chain has TRBV3-1 and TRBJ2-3; 9 bases align to TRBD1. Trimming took 1 base from V and 2 from J; bases not matched to a gene: 4. The CDR3 is made up of 16 amino acids. Germline CDR1 is LGHDT and CDR2 is YNNKEL (reference sequence). The CDR3 DNA follows: TGTGCCAGCAGCCAAGTCACAGGGGGCCCCACAGATACGCAGTATTTT. It yields the protein CASSQVTGGPTDTQYF.

This chain connects TRBV9 to TRBJ2-7; D is perhaps TRBD1 (6 bases). The V end was cut by 0 bases, the J end by 3 bases, with 10 bases between. The V gene's germline CDR1 is SGDLS and CDR2 YYNGEE. This CDR3 has 14 residues. The CDR3 DNA sequence: TGTGCCAGCAGCGTAGCTGAGGGGGACTACGAGCAGTACTTC. It specifies CASSVAEGDYEQYF.

The chain recombines TRBV5-4 with TRBJ2-1; the match to TRBD2 covers 12 bases. The germline gives CDR1 SGHNT, CDR2 YYREEE (reference sequence). V was clipped by 4 bases and J by 8 bases; unmatched bases: 7. This CDR3 has 15 amino acids. CDR3 sequence (DNA): TGTGCCAGCAGCCTCGACCGGACTAGCGGGGATGAGCAGTTCTTC. The encoded protein is CASSLDRTSGDEQFF.

This chain uses TRBV20-1 with TRBJ1-5; tentatively, D is TRBD1 (6 bases). V was pared by 4 bases and J by 3 bases, with 19 bases between. Germline V gene lookup returns CDR1 DFQATT and CDR2 SNEGSKA (reference sequence). The CDR3 contains 16 residues. In nucleotides, the CDR3 is TGCAGTGCTAAATCGGGGGGCGCCTATGACAATCAGCCCCAGCATTTT. Its protein product is CSAKSGGAYDNQPQHF.

The chain links TRBV28 to TRBJ2-5, with TRBD2 matching 7 bases. The CDR3 is 14 residues long. Germline lookup yields CDR1 MDHEN and CDR2 SYDVKM. With 3 bases clipped from V and 2 bases from J, the junction kept 3 bases outside the gene matches. The CDR3, as DNA: TGTGCCAGCAGTTTGCCGGGACTACAAGAGACCCAGTACTTC. Translating gives CASSLPGLQETQYF.

V is TRBV5-1 and J is TRBJ2-7; 10 nucleotides match TRBD1. Trimming cost V 0 bases and J 3 bases; bases outside gene matches: 3. There are 15 residues in the CDR3. CDR1 is SGHRS, CDR2 YFSETQ, per germline. The CDR3 is CASSLGTGGYYEQYF. In nucleotides, the CDR3 is TGCGCCAGCAGCTTGGGGACAGGGGGGTACTACGAGCAGTACTTC.

The chain couples TRBV30 to TRBJ2-3; 8 bases match TRBD2. After removal of 5 bases from V and 4 bases from J, the junction contained 11 bases not matched to a gene. In germline, CDR1 is GTSNPN, CDR2 SVGIG (reference sequence). This CDR3 has 15 amino acids. The CDR3 loop is CAWGGERGWADTQYF. The CDR3 nucleotides read TGTGCCTGGGGTGGAGAGCGGGGGTGGGCAGATACGCAGTATTTT.

The chain links TRBV20-1 to TRBJ2-7; D is ambiguous. The CDR3 contains 13 residues. The germline gives CDR1 DFQATT, CDR2 SNEGSKA (reference sequence). Trimming shortened V by 0 bases and J by 3 bases, and 9 bases separated the two germline ends. CDR3 sequence: CSARDTSYYEQYF. The CDR3 DNA follows: TGCAGTGCTAGAGATACCAGCTACTACGAGCAGTACTTC.